This is a list of T cell receptor beta chains from one sample in a study of cytomegalovirus exposure and HLA in healthy donors. Sequencing used immunoSEQ multiplex PCR; TCRdb keeps in-frame clones, though not all of them. The table includes about 120,000 clones, 60% to 70% detected once. The sample was PBMCs. Source of these receptors: a woman aged 40 to 49 in good health and CMV-seropositive. CDR3s include the opening cysteine and the closing phenylalanine or tryptophan. Each record gives: J gene, CDR3 length, clone size, V gene, D gene, CDR3 protein, CDR3 DNA. A D gene is named only where the DNA matches it firmly. Clone size appears in some rows only: once, few, many, or a class for an expanded clone.

j_call: TRBJ2-7
cdr3_length: 13
clone_size: .
v_call: TRBV4-2
d_call: .
cdr3_aa: CASSPHNSYEQYF
cdr3_nt: TGTGCCAGCAGCCCACACAACTCCTACGAGCAGTACTTC

j_call: TRBJ2-7
cdr3_length: 16
clone_size: .
v_call: TRBV5-4
d_call: TRBD2
cdr3_aa: CASSSGTSGLSYEQYF
cdr3_nt: TGTGCCAGCAGCTCGGGGACTAGCGGGCTCTCCTACGAGCAGTACTTC

j_call: TRBJ2-1
cdr3_length: 15
clone_size: .
v_call: TRBV27
d_call: TRBD2
cdr3_aa: CASTTGTSGSNEQFF
cdr3_nt: TGTGCCAGCACCACCGGGACTAGCGGGAGCAATGAGCAGTTCTTC

j_call: TRBJ2-3
cdr3_length: 17
clone_size: .
v_call: TRBV25-1
d_call: TRBD1
cdr3_aa: CASSPGRTGARADTQYF
cdr3_nt: TGTGCCAGCAGTCCTGGAAGGACAGGGGCGCGCGCAGATACGCAGTATTTT

j_call: TRBJ1-5
cdr3_length: 14
clone_size: .
v_call: TRBV2
d_call: TRBD1
cdr3_aa: CASSYDRVNQPQHF
cdr3_nt: TGTGCCAGCAGCTACGACAGGGTGAATCAGCCCCAGCATTTT

j_call: TRBJ2-2
cdr3_length: 13
clone_size: .
v_call: TRBV19
d_call: TRBD2
cdr3_aa: CASLLAVTGELFF
cdr3_nt: TGTGCCAGCTTACTAGCGGTCACCGGGGAGCTGTTTTTT

j_call: TRBJ1-2
cdr3_length: 16
clone_size: few
v_call: TRBV2
d_call: .
cdr3_aa: CASSRLPAGVHYGYTF
cdr3_nt: TGTGCCAGCAGTCGTTTGCCGGCAGGGGTCCACTATGGCTACACCTTC

j_call: TRBJ1-1
cdr3_length: 14
clone_size: few
v_call: TRBV7-2
d_call: TRBD1
cdr3_aa: CASRQGAGNTEAFF
cdr3_nt: TGTGCCAGCAGGCAGGGGGCGGGGAACACTGAAGCTTTCTTT

j_call: TRBJ2-6
cdr3_length: 16
clone_size: few
v_call: TRBV6-5
d_call: .
cdr3_aa: CASSYSMRGGANVLTF
cdr3_nt: TGTGCCAGCAGTTACTCGATGAGGGGGGGGGCCAACGTCCTGACTTTC

j_call: TRBJ2-4
cdr3_length: 20
clone_size: once
v_call: TRBV11-3
d_call: .
cdr3_aa: CASSLDWSQSGGIAKNIQYF
cdr3_nt: TGTGCCAGCAGCTTAGATTGGTCACAGTCAGGGGGGATAGCCAAAAACATTCAGTACTTC

j_call: TRBJ2-1
cdr3_length: 14
clone_size: .
v_call: TRBV25-1
d_call: .
cdr3_aa: CASSEVSSYNEQFF
cdr3_nt: TGTGCCAGCAGTGAGGTCAGCTCCTACAATGAGCAGTTCTTC

j_call: TRBJ1-3
cdr3_length: 15
clone_size: .
v_call: TRBV19
d_call: .
cdr3_aa: CASSVLRGSGNTIYF
cdr3_nt: TGTGCCAGTAGCGTTCTTCGCGGGTCTGGAAACACCATATATTTT

j_call: TRBJ2-2
cdr3_length: 16
clone_size: .
v_call: TRBV7-2
d_call: .
cdr3_aa: CASSLGSSAFTGELFF
cdr3_nt: TGTGCCAGCAGCTTAGGTTCAAGCGCCTTCACCGGGGAGCTGTTTTTT

j_call: TRBJ2-5
cdr3_length: 15
clone_size: few
v_call: TRBV5-1
d_call: TRBD2
cdr3_aa: CASSLISGSRETQYF
cdr3_nt: TGCGCCAGCAGCTTAATCAGCGGGAGCAGAGAGACCCAGTACTTC

j_call: TRBJ2-7
cdr3_length: 11
clone_size: many
v_call: TRBV4-1
d_call: .
cdr3_aa: CASSHVNEQYF
cdr3_nt: TGCGCCAGCAGCCACGTTAACGAGCAGTACTTC

j_call: TRBJ1-2
cdr3_length: 15
clone_size: .
v_call: TRBV18
d_call: .
cdr3_aa: CASSPKRDTTYGYTF
cdr3_nt: TGTGCCAGCTCCCCGAAGAGGGACACCACCTATGGCTACACCTTC

j_call: TRBJ2-1
cdr3_length: 15
clone_size: .
v_call: TRBV6-1
d_call: TRBD2
cdr3_aa: CASSTSLSSYNEQFF
cdr3_nt: TGTGCCAGCTCGACTAGCCTAAGCTCCTACAATGAGCAGTTCTTC

j_call: TRBJ2-2
cdr3_length: 18
clone_size: .
v_call: TRBV7-2
d_call: TRBD1
cdr3_aa: CASSLATGTGANTGELFF
cdr3_nt: TGTGCCAGCAGCTTAGCAACCGGGACAGGGGCGAACACCGGGGAGCTGTTTTTT

j_call: TRBJ1-2
cdr3_length: 15
clone_size: .
v_call: TRBV18
d_call: TRBD1
cdr3_aa: CASSSLGQGDYGYTF
cdr3_nt: TGTGCCAGCTCATCCCTGGGACAGGGGGACTATGGCTACACCTTC

j_call: TRBJ1-1
cdr3_length: 13
clone_size: once
v_call: TRBV29-1
d_call: .
cdr3_aa: CSVATGMNTEAFF
cdr3_nt: TGCAGCGTGGCAACAGGTATGAACACTGAAGCTTTCTTT

j_call: TRBJ2-5
cdr3_length: 14
clone_size: few
v_call: TRBV2
d_call: TRBD1
cdr3_aa: CASSVDRGQETQYF
cdr3_nt: TGTGCCAGCAGTGTCGACAGGGGACAAGAGACCCAGTACTTC

j_call: TRBJ2-1
cdr3_length: 15
clone_size: .
v_call: TRBV29-1
d_call: TRBD2
cdr3_aa: CSVEVTSGRKDEQFF
cdr3_nt: TGCAGCGTTGAAGTGACTAGCGGGAGGAAGGATGAGCAGTTCTTC

j_call: TRBJ2-7
cdr3_length: 11
clone_size: .
v_call: TRBV27
d_call: .
cdr3_aa: CASSLGPEQYF
cdr3_nt: TGTGCCAGCAGTTTGGGGCCCGAGCAGTACTTC

j_call: TRBJ1-5
cdr3_length: 13
clone_size: .
v_call: TRBV29-1
d_call: .
cdr3_aa: CSVRDRWGQPQHF
cdr3_nt: TGCAGCGTCCGCGACAGGTGGGGTCAGCCCCAGCATTTT

j_call: TRBJ1-5
cdr3_length: 15
clone_size: .
v_call: TRBV19
d_call: .
cdr3_aa: CASSIDPGVDQPQHF
cdr3_nt: TGTGCCAGTAGTATCGATCCGGGAGTCGATCAGCCCCAGCATTTT

j_call: TRBJ2-3
cdr3_length: 19
clone_size: few
v_call: TRBV5-6
d_call: TRBD2
cdr3_aa: CASSYTGLAGGWGTDTQYF
cdr3_nt: TGTGCCAGCAGCTATACGGGACTAGCGGGGGGGTGGGGCACAGATACGCAGTATTTT

j_call: TRBJ2-1
cdr3_length: 15
clone_size: .
v_call: TRBV5-1
d_call: TRBD2
cdr3_aa: CASSSGASGTGEQFF
cdr3_nt: TGCGCCAGCAGCTCTGGGGCTAGCGGGACGGGTGAGCAGTTCTTC

j_call: TRBJ1-2
cdr3_length: 13
clone_size: .
v_call: TRBV4-2
d_call: TRBD1
cdr3_aa: CASRGQGTYGYTF
cdr3_nt: TGTGCCAGCAGGGGACAGGGTACCTATGGCTACACCTTC

j_call: TRBJ2-5
cdr3_length: 13
clone_size: .
v_call: TRBV5-1
d_call: TRBD1
cdr3_aa: CASSLQGEETQYF
cdr3_nt: TGCGCCAGCAGCTTGCAGGGGGAGGAGACCCAGTACTTC

j_call: TRBJ2-2
cdr3_length: 16
clone_size: .
v_call: TRBV10-1
d_call: TRBD2
cdr3_aa: CASNEGEREVTGELFF
cdr3_nt: TGCGCCAGCAACGAAGGAGAGCGGGAGGTCACCGGGGAGCTGTTTTTT

j_call: TRBJ1-1
cdr3_length: 15
clone_size: .
v_call: TRBV5-1
d_call: TRBD1
cdr3_aa: CASSSGDRGNTEAFF
cdr3_nt: TGCGCCAGCAGCTCGGGGGACAGGGGGAACACTGAAGCTTTCTTT

j_call: TRBJ2-5
cdr3_length: 14
clone_size: once
v_call: TRBV28
d_call: TRBD1
cdr3_aa: CASSPGQGGETQYF
cdr3_nt: TGTGCCAGCAGTCCGGGACAGGGGGGGGAGACCCAGTACTTC

j_call: TRBJ2-7
cdr3_length: 16
clone_size: .
v_call: TRBV7-9
d_call: .
cdr3_aa: CSSSPLGSGVSYEQYF
cdr3_nt: TGTTCCAGCAGCCCCTTAGGATCGGGAGTCTCCTACGAGCAGTACTTC

j_call: TRBJ2-1
cdr3_length: 19
clone_size: .
v_call: TRBV7-3
d_call: TRBD2
cdr3_aa: CASSFQGGLAPPDHNEQFF
cdr3_nt: TGTGCCAGCAGCTTTCAGGGAGGGCTAGCTCCCCCTGATCACAATGAGCAGTTCTTC

j_call: TRBJ2-7
cdr3_length: 15
clone_size: once
v_call: TRBV6-1
d_call: .
cdr3_aa: CASKRGGEFSYEQYF
cdr3_nt: TGTGCCAGCAAAAGAGGGGGGGAGTTCTCCTACGAGCAGTACTTC

j_call: TRBJ1-2
cdr3_length: 14
clone_size: .
v_call: TRBV6-5
d_call: TRBD1
cdr3_aa: CASRQGQGYYGYTF
cdr3_nt: TGTGCCAGCAGACAGGGACAGGGGTACTATGGCTACACCTTC

j_call: TRBJ2-2
cdr3_length: 15
clone_size: few
v_call: TRBV6-1
d_call: TRBD1
cdr3_aa: CASSGTGDLTGELFF
cdr3_nt: TGTGCCAGCAGTGGGACAGGAGATCTCACCGGGGAGCTGTTTTTT

j_call: TRBJ1-5
cdr3_length: 17
clone_size: .
v_call: TRBV7-9
d_call: .
cdr3_aa: CASSLKEGRSGNQPQHF
cdr3_nt: TGTGCCAGCAGCTTAAAGGAAGGGAGGTCGGGCAATCAGCCCCAGCATTTT

j_call: TRBJ1-5
cdr3_length: 13
clone_size: .
v_call: TRBV10-1
d_call: .
cdr3_aa: CARELDRNQPQHF
cdr3_nt: TGCGCCAGGGAGCTAGACAGGAATCAGCCCCAGCATTTT

j_call: TRBJ1-2
cdr3_length: 16
clone_size: once
v_call: TRBV28
d_call: TRBD1
cdr3_aa: CASRPTTGDRLGGYTF
cdr3_nt: TGTGCCAGCAGACCAACCACAGGGGATCGCTTGGGTGGCTACACCTTC

j_call: TRBJ2-4
cdr3_length: 19
clone_size: few
v_call: TRBV4-3
d_call: .
cdr3_aa: CASSQDSNGLTVAKNIQYF
cdr3_nt: TGCGCCAGCAGCCAAGATAGTAACGGACTTACAGTAGCCAAAAACATTCAGTACTTC

j_call: TRBJ2-2
cdr3_length: 15
clone_size: .
v_call: TRBV21-1
d_call: .
cdr3_aa: CASSKGRGNTGELFF
cdr3_nt: TGTGCCAGCAGCAAAGGTCGGGGAAACACCGGGGAGCTGTTTTTT

j_call: TRBJ2-7
cdr3_length: 15
clone_size: .
v_call: TRBV27
d_call: .
cdr3_aa: CASSGPFGRGNEQYF
cdr3_nt: TGTGCCAGCAGTGGGCCATTCGGACGGGGAAACGAGCAGTACTTC

j_call: TRBJ2-1
cdr3_length: 15
clone_size: .
v_call: TRBV27
d_call: TRBD1
cdr3_aa: CASSSPGQGVHEQFF
cdr3_nt: TGTGCCAGCAGTAGCCCGGGACAGGGGGTTCACGAGCAGTTCTTC

j_call: TRBJ1-2
cdr3_length: 16
clone_size: .
v_call: TRBV7-8
d_call: TRBD1
cdr3_aa: CASSKQRTGILDGYTF
cdr3_nt: TGTGCCAGCAGCAAGCAAAGGACAGGAATTCTTGATGGCTACACCTTC

j_call: TRBJ2-7
cdr3_length: 14
clone_size: few
v_call: TRBV28
d_call: .
cdr3_aa: CASRGPLSSYEQYF
cdr3_nt: TGTGCCAGCCGAGGGCCCCTCTCTTCCTACGAGCAGTACTTC

j_call: TRBJ2-7
cdr3_length: 18
clone_size: .
v_call: TRBV28
d_call: TRBD2
cdr3_aa: CASSLEDRSVAGGYEQYF
cdr3_nt: TGTGCCAGCAGTTTAGAAGATCGGTCGGTAGCGGGGGGCTACGAGCAGTACTTC